The clone carrying this T cell receptor beta chain was counted at least ten times. The source of the sample is a study of identical twins. Each CDR3 protein is one row after TCRdb ran MiXCR on the 5' RACE reads. Altogether some 600,000 distinct CDR3 sequences are present, around 7.5% being singletons, with the ten largest covering 1.6%. The CDR3 sequence is 14 residues long. V was clipped by 1 base and J by 4 bases, with 10 bases between them. Germline lookup yields CDR1 SGHRS and CDR2 YFSETQ. These data were also reused for a study on yellow fever vaccine responses in identical twins.

Material for sequencing was PBMCs. This chain uses TRBV5-1 with TRBJ2-3; D not resolved. The source is a woman younger than 35 in good health. The CDR3 loop is CASSLLMLPDTQYF. CDR3 nucleotides: TGCGCCAGCAGCTTGTTGATGCTCCCAGATACGCAGTATTTT.